What follows are 9 T cell receptor beta chains derived from one specimen sequenced in a study of OX40 agonist ivuxolimab in advanced cancers. The assay was immunoSEQ multiplex PCR, and TCRdb's table has in-frame clones only and misses some. The sample holds around 65,000 clones; around 90% are singletons and the top ten take around 0.63%. Here the sequenced sample was CD4+ or CD8+ T cells sorted from blood, taken in a trial of the OX40 agonist ivuxolimab. Receptors were obtained from an adult with an advanced solid tumor such as melanoma, head and neck, liver or kidney cancer.

Only a few counts were recorded for this clone. The chain has TRBV30 and TRBJ2-6; tentative D call: TRBD1 (7 bases). The CDR3 contains 17 residues. V was cut by 1 base and J by 0 bases, with 13 bases left in between. Germline loops: CDR1 GTSNPN, CDR2 SVGIG (reference sequence). CDR3 amino acids: CAWSGYRGGSGANVLTF. CDR3 sequence (DNA): TGTGCCTGGAGTGGATACAGGGGAGGCTCTGGGGCCAACGTCCTGACTTTC.

The V gene is TRBV11-3, the J gene TRBJ2-1; 8 bases map to TRBD1. V trimming: 8 bases; J trimming: 9 bases; junction bases outside the gene matches: 15. Germline V gives CDR1 SGHNT, CDR2 YENEEA. The CDR3 runs to 15 residues. CDR3 region: CASFEQGAAGGEQFF. For the CDR3, the DNA is TGTGCCAGCTTCGAGCAGGGGGCGGCCGGTGGTGAGCAGTTCTTC.

The chain uses TRBV7-9 and TRBJ1-2; D is uncertain. V was pared by 2 bases and J by 7 bases, with 14 bases between. The CDR3 runs to 14 residues. In germline, CDR1 is SEHNR, CDR2 FQNEAQ (reference sequence). For the CDR3, the DNA is TGTGCCAGCAGCTTAAACTATAAAAACCTTGGCTACACCTTC. This sequence encodes CASSLNYKNLGYTF.

The table lists this clone with a count of one. The chain has TRBV6-5 and TRBJ1-2; D not certain. CDR1 MNHEY and CDR2 SVGAGI come from the germline V gene. The CDR3 loop spans 15 amino acids. Deletions cut 0 bases from V and 3 bases from J, with 11 bases between. CDR3 bases: TGTGCCAGCAGTTACTCGGTCAACGGCGACTATGGCTACACCTTC. This codes for CASSYSVNGDYGYTF.

This rearrangement joins TRBV10-2 to TRBJ1-2; D is unclear. Germline CDR1 is WSHSY and CDR2 is SAAADI. There are 12 residues in the CDR3. V gave up 4 bases and J gave up 3 bases, with 6 bases separating them. In DNA form, the CDR3 reads TGCGCCAGCAGTGCTGGGGACTATGGCTACACCTTC. Protein product: CASSAGDYGYTF.

The chain recombines TRBV9 with TRBJ2-1; 7 bases are a match to TRBD1. The CDR3 is made up of 12 amino acids. The ends lost 7 bases at V and 6 bases at J; junction bases unmatched: 4. Per the germline V gene, CDR1 is SGDLS and CDR2 is YYNGEE. Here the CDR3 DNA reads TGTGCCAGCGGACAGGCGAGCAATGAGCAGTTCTTC. Translation gives CASGQASNEQFF.

V usage is TRBV15 and J usage is TRBJ2-2; the D gene is possibly TRBD2 (6 bases). The germline V and J ends were trimmed by 1 base and 5 bases, with 11 bases remaining between them. Germline V CDR1 and CDR2: LNHNV, YYDKDF (reference sequence). This CDR3 is 15 amino acids long. The CDR3 DNA is TGTGCCACCAGCAGAGGGCGGGATACGACCGGGGAGCTGTTTTTT. Protein: CATSRGRDTTGELFF.

This clone was seen more than once but under ten times. The rearrangement uses TRBV19 and TRBJ2-7; D unresolved. Trimming cost V 2 bases and J 2 bases, with 7 bases left between them. The CDR3 length is 13 residues. The germline V gene has CDR1 LNHDA and CDR2 SQIVND (reference sequence). The CDR3 DNA sequence: TGTGCCAGTAGTATAACCCAGACCTACGAGCAGTACTTC. Amino acids: CASSITQTYEQYF.

The CDR3 DNA sequence: TGTGCCAGCTCATCCAGACAGGAGATGATATATGGCTACACCTTC. It is translated as CASSSRQEMIYGYTF. The chain combines TRBV18 with TRBJ1-2, with a possible D match to TRBD1 (6 bases). Germline lookup yields CDR1 KGHSH and CDR2 LQKENI. V gave up 5 bases and J gave up 5 bases, with 18 bases separating them. This CDR3 contains 15 residues.